Below are 8 T cell receptor beta chains sequenced from a single sample in a study of shared clonotypes between healthy human individuals (dated by TCRdb to about 2020). The receptor library was made with the immunoSEQ multiplex PCR assay. The table was pulled from immuneACCESS by TCRdb, which kept in-frame rearrangements only. Such tables lose some clones; where checked, under half of the loss comes from unresolved V genes, and the rest has no known cause. This sample holds 550,000 to 750,000 clones; around 90% were observed only once. Clones ranked in the top ten supply about 24% of the sample. CD8 naive samples were obtained by positive selection for CCR7 among CD45RO-negative cells, yielding a CD45RA+CCR7+ population from which TemRA cells were excluded. Sequenced sample: naive CD8+ T cells sorted from blood. The sample's cell subset or site, from its label and the paper: CD45RA+CCR7+. Source of these receptors: a man under 40 in good health.

This rearrangement joins TRBV27 to TRBJ1-1, with 10 bases aligning to TRBD1. From germline, CDR1 is MNHEY and CDR2 SMNVEV (reference sequence). The V and J ends lost 7 bases and 3 bases, in that order; junction bases with no gene match: 14. The CDR3 covers 17 residues. In DNA, the CDR3 is TGTGCCAGCATCCGGCCCCGACAGGGGGCAATTGACACTGAAGCTTTCTTT. Residues: CASIRPRQGAIDTEAFF.

The chain combines TRBV28 with TRBJ2-7; D is possibly TRBD1 (5 bases). This CDR3 is built from 14 residues. Trimming removed 6 bases from V and 6 bases from J, with 18 bases in between. CDR1 is MDHEN, CDR2 SYDVKM, per germline. The CDR3 protein is CASRPRQLSGEQYF. The DNA for the CDR3 is TGTGCCAGCAGACCTCGACAGCTCTCGGGCGAGCAGTACTTC. Combining the CDR3 with reference TRBV28 and TRBJ2-7 gives the whole variable domain DVKVTQSSRYLVKRTGEKVFLECVQDMDHENMFWYRQDPGLGLRLIYFSYDVKMKEKGDIPEGYSVSREKKERFSLILESASTNQTSMYLCASRPRQLSGEQYFGPGTRLTVT.

V and J are TRBV10-3 and TRBJ1-2, with 9 bases aligning to TRBD1. This CDR3 has 16 residues. The germline gives CDR1 ENHRY, CDR2 SYGVKD. After removal of 6 bases from V and 3 bases from J, the junction contained 11 bases not matched to a gene. CDR3 region: CAIRVRDRAVDYGYTF. The CDR3 nucleotides read TGTGCCATCAGGGTCCGGGACAGGGCGGTGGACTATGGCTACACCTTC.

This clone was seen a single time. The chain is built from TRBV9 and TRBJ2-1; D unresolved. The CDR3 has 15 residues. The germline V gene has CDR1 SGDLS and CDR2 YYNGEE. Trimming took 0 bases from V and 8 from J, leaving 15 bases between them. CDR3 coding DNA: TGTGCCAGCAGCGTAGGACTGTCGGTCACGGATGAGCAGTTCTTC. Amino acid sequence: CASSVGLSVTDEQFF.

This chain uses TRBV27 with TRBJ1-2; 8 positions agree with TRBD1. This CDR3 spans 16 amino acids. V lost 1 base, J lost 4 bases, and 8 bases stayed unmatched. Germline V gene lookup returns CDR1 MNHEY and CDR2 SMNVEV (reference sequence). For the CDR3, the DNA is TGTGCCAGCAGTTTATACCAGGGGGCGCAAAGCTATGGCTACACCTTC. Translated: CASSLYQGAQSYGYTF.

CDR3 region: CASSKDRGHAKEQYF. CDR3 nucleotides: TGTGCCAGCAGCAAAGACAGGGGCCACGCGAAGGAGCAGTACTTC. This chain joins TRBV5-4 and TRBJ2-7; 8 nucleotides agree with TRBD1. The CDR3 covers 15 residues. The V gene end was trimmed by 4 bases and the J gene end by 7 bases; junction bases not matched to a gene: 13. The germline V gene encodes CDR1 SGHNT and CDR2 YYREEE (reference sequence).

The chain carries TRBV6-6 and TRBJ2-7; D possibly matches TRBD1 or TRBD2 (5 bases each). The V and J ends lost 6 bases and 3 bases respectively, with 15 bases between them. Germline CDR1 reads MNHNY; CDR2 reads SVGAGI (reference sequence). The CDR3 has 14 amino acids. In DNA, the CDR3 is TGTGCCAGCAGACACCGGGACGGGCTCTACGAGCAGTACTTC. Its protein is CASRHRDGLYEQYF.

The gene calls are TRBV7-3 and TRBJ2-7; no reliable D call. The CDR3 has 15 residues. V was cut by 0 bases and J by 3 bases, with 12 bases left in between. The germline CDR1 and CDR2 sequences are SGHTA and FQGTGA. Here the CDR3 reads CASSLTPDPDYEQYF. In nucleotides, the CDR3 is TGTGCCAGCAGCTTAACCCCAGATCCCGACTACGAGCAGTACTTC.